This T cell receptor (beta chain) was captured by sequencing in a study of shared clonotypes between healthy human individuals. The V end lost 5 bases, the J end lost 4 bases, and 14 bases lay between the germline ends. Germline V CDR1 and CDR2: PRHDT, FYEKMQ (reference sequence). CDR3 size: 14 residues. This clone was seen just once. Here immunoSEQ multiplex PCR was the method, and the copy in TCRdb shows in-frame clones only, minus some. The sample shows some 2,500,000 clones, roughly 92% of them seen only once. The sample taken for sequencing was naive CD4+ T cells from PBMCs. Sample subset: CD45RA+ positively selected. This chain connects TRBV13 to TRBJ1-1; possible D gene TRBD1, 6 bases. This clonotype was sampled from a man aged 18-30 years in good health. Some clones in this sample may be carry-over from other donors' samples. CDR3 DNA: TGTGCCAGCAGCCATTACCGGACAGTCACTGAAGCTTTCTTT. Protein product: CASSHYRTVTEAFF. Filled out from reference TRBV13 and TRBJ1-1, the complete variable domain reads AAGVIQSPRHLIKEKRETATLKCYPIPRHDTVYWYQQGPGQDPQFLISFYEKMQSDKGSIPDRFSAQQFSDYHSELNMSSLELGDSALYFCASSHYRTVTEAFFGQGTRLTVV.